This is a list of T cell receptor beta chains from one sample in a study of T-cell reconstitution after alpha-beta-depleted transplantation in children. A single record per CDR3 protein comes from TCRdb applying MiXCR to the PCR reads. This sample has approximately 1,000,000 distinct CDR3 sequences; about 29% occur once, and the top ten carry over 25%. The specimen comprised PBMCs, mostly from graft donor cells, sampled 360 days after TCRalphabeta/CD19-depleted stem cell transplant. Source of these receptors: a boy younger than two who had a stem cell transplant for SCID, so the T cells may come from the graft donor. Both conserved end residues are part of each CDR3. A D gene is named only where the DNA matches it firmly. Size values are once, few and many counts, or a class for expanded clones, and some rows have none.

clone_size	d_call	cdr3_length	v_call	j_call	cdr3_aa	cdr3_nt
once	.	16	TRBV29-1	TRBJ2-7	CSVEVPLNLFDYEQYF	TGCAGCGTTGAAGTCCCCCTAAATTTATTCGACTACGAGCAGTACTTC
few	.	15	TRBV3-1	TRBJ2-1	CASSHPGLDYNEQFF	TGTGCCAGCAGCCATCCGGGACTCGATTACAATGAGCAGTTCTTC
once	.	15	TRBV18	TRBJ1-1	CASSPAPGKAAEAFF	TGTGCCAGCTCACCGGCCCCAGGGAAGGCGGCTGAAGCTTTCTTT
.	TRBD2	15	TRBV6-5	TRBJ2-7	CASSSYSGGSYEQYF	TGTGCCAGCAGTTCCTATAGCGGGGGGTCTTACGAGCAGTACTTC
few	TRBD1	15	TRBV6-1	TRBJ2-5	CASSSVRTGEETQYF	TGTGCCAGCAGCTCCGTCCGGACAGGGGAAGAGACCCAGTACTTC
.	TRBD1	19	TRBV11-2	TRBJ2-2	CASSSYKTGGLTNTGELFF	TGTGCCAGCAGCTCTTACAAGACAGGGGGCCTAACCAACACCGGGGAGCTGTTTTTT
few	TRBD1	16	TRBV12-3/TRBV12-4	TRBJ2-7	CASSYSGLNRGREQYF	TGTGCCAGCAGTTATAGTGGGTTAAACAGGGGGCGTGAGCAGTACTTC
few	TRBD2	17	TRBV20-1	TRBJ2-5	CSARRGLLAGGRETQYF	TGCAGTGCTCGAAGGGGCTTACTAGCGGGGGGGCGAGAGACCCAGTACTTC
few	.	13	TRBV21-1	TRBJ1-2	CASARQGTYGYTF	TGTGCCAGCGCCCGACAGGGCACGTATGGCTACACCTTC
.	.	14	TRBV4-1	TRBJ1-4	CASSQDTSWEKLFF	TGCGCCAGCAGCCAAGATACGTCGTGGGAAAAACTGTTTTTT
once	.	15	TRBV6-5	TRBJ2-7	CASSYAKSTRYEQYF	TGTGCCAGCAGTTACGCGAAGTCTACACGCTACGAGCAGTACTTC
.	.	13	TRBV2	TRBJ2-3	CASSEGAGDTQYF	TGTGCCAGCAGTGAAGGCGCCGGGGATACGCAGTATTTT
.	.	14	TRBV5-1	TRBJ1-4	CASSLVGEFEKLFF	TGCGCCAGCAGCTTGGTGGGGGAATTTGAAAAACTGTTTTTT
.	.	15	TRBV7-9	TRBJ2-3	CASSIRQFQSDTQYF	TGTGCCAGCAGCATTCGACAGTTCCAGTCGGATACGCAGTATTTT
many	.	15	TRBV5-1	TRBJ1-6	CASSLSQTANSPLHF	TGCGCCAGCAGCTTGTCGCAAACAGCTAATTCACCCCTCCACTTT
.	TRBD1	16	TRBV5-1	TRBJ2-1	CASSSPTGGGNNEQFF	TGCGCCAGCAGCTCCCCGACAGGGGGTGGGAACAATGAGCAGTTCTTC
few	.	14	TRBV12-3/TRBV12-4	TRBJ2-3	CASTLGLRTDTQYF	TGTGCCAGCACCCTCGGGCTCCGCACAGATACGCAGTATTTT
.	TRBD2	15	TRBV28	TRBJ2-5	CASSRGRGGLKTQYF	TGTGCCAGCAGCCGGGGGCGGGGGGGCCTGAAGACCCAGTACTTC